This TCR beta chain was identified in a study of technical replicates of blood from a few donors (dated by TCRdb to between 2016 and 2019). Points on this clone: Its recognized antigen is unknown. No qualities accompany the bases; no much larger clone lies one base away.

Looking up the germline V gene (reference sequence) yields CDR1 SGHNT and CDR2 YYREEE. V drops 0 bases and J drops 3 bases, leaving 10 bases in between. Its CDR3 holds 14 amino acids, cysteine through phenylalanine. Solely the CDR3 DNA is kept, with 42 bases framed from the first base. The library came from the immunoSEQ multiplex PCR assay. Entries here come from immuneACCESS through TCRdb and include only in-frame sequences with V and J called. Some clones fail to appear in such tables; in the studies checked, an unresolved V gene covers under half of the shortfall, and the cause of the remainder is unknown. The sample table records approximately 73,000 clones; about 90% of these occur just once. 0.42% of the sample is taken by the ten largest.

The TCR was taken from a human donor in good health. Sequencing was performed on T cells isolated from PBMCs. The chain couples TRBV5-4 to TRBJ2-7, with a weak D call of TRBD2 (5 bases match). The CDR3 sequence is CASSLAELDYEQYF. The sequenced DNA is TGTGCCAGCAGCTTGGCCGAACTAGACTACGAGCAGTACTTC.